This T cell receptor beta chain was found in a study of blood T cell repertoires in COVID-19 (dated by TCRdb to about 2020). For context, the study as a whole: Samples covering the acute and convalescent phases of COVID-19 were provided by collaborators in the United States, Italy and Spain. Where available, HLA class I and class II types were obtained from metadata supplied by the sample provider rather than from assay-based typing. The repertoires were released in a freely available public database meant as a resource for research on the immune response to SARS-CoV-2. Subjects who had been exposed to COVID-19, were actively infected with it, or had recovered from it provided the deeply sampled blood TCRbeta repertoires that made up the dataset. The material from the prospective study consisted of cDNA or gDNA derived from T cells, B-cell-depleted T cells, or PBMCs. Samples came from the ongoing ImmuneRACE study (first 160 participants) plus 1,254 subjects from 6 global collaborators. The sample metadata nearly always contained a de-identified subject ID, COVID-19 status, age in years and sex.

On this clone itself: The specificity of this receptor is unknown. No much larger clonotype is one base removed from it; base qualities were not supplied.

TCRbeta CDR3 regions were amplified from genomic DNA by means of the immunoSEQ Assay, a bias-controlled multiplex PCR. Per the authors' processing: The number of nucleated cells in each sample was estimated by amplification of reference gene primers within the assay. Sequence reads were collapsed and filtered to measure the absolute abundance of every unique TCRbeta CDR3 rearrangement. For each sample, productive Simpson clonality was calculated as the square root of Simpson's diversity index over productive rearrangements. TCRdb took over this immuneACCESS table, retaining in-frame rearrangements with V and J assigned. Such tables are incomplete; in checked studies, under half of the missing clones stem from an unresolved V gene, and the remainder is unexplained. V and J calls and clone size are copied from that table; D and trimming were computed from the DNA. The sample includes around 65,000 clones, with less than 85% observed a single time. The top ten clones comprise over 15% of the sample.

What the research found in general, with its limitations: The quantity of clinical and demographic metadata differed by source and by participant and was supplied without curation.

A distance of 14 bases separates the germline ends of V and J, which lose 6 bases and 5 bases respectively. The CDR1 and CDR2 encoded by the germline V gene are SNHLY and FYNNEI. The CDR3 runs 15 amino acids, cysteine and phenylalanine included. The only DNA kept is the CDR3, 45 bases in frame from the first base. Whole blood was collected in K2EDTA tubes by collaborating institutions according to the institutions' own protocols. For TCRbeta analysis, collaborators shipped samples in one of three forms: frozen whole blood, isolated PBMCs, or DNA extracted from either of those sample types. Recombination linked TRBV2 to TRBJ1-6; TRBD1 is possibly the D segment (6 matching bases). The source of this sequence is a man aged 60 to 75 with acute or convalescent COVID-19. Sequencing was carried out using peripheral blood. In nucleotide form, the sequence is TGTGCCAGCAGCGAACAGGGCATGGATAATTCACCCCTCCACTTT. Its coded protein is CASSEQGMDNSPLHF.